Presented here are 9 T cell receptor beta chains from one specimen sequenced in a study of CD8 T cells in ankylosing spondylitis. TCRdb reprocessed the 5' RACE reads via MiXCR and lists one record per CDR3 protein. Found here are 750,000 to 850,000 distinct CDR3 sequences, approximately 10% of them singletons; the top ten hold approximately 0.46%. These TCRs are of unknown antigen specificity. The study, taken as a whole, reports: What seemed typical of ankylosing spondylitis blood was a TCR beta motif built from roughly eight highly homologous variants.

The specimen sequenced was blood, either unsorted or a sorted T cell fraction (not recorded which). Every receptor here comes from a male donor with ankylosing spondylitis.

The table lists this clonotype with a few counts. The chain links TRBV3-1 to TRBJ2-3; D gene uncertain. The V gene lost 3 bases and the J gene lost 0 bases, with 10 bases spanning the gap. The CDR3 runs 15 residues. In germline, CDR1 is LGHDT, CDR2 YNNKEL (reference sequence). CDR3 DNA: TGTGCCAGCAGCCAGCCCGGAACTAGCACAGATACGCAGTATTTT. This codes for CASSQPGTSTDTQYF.

This clonotype was seen a few times. This chain joins TRBV9 and TRBJ2-7; weak D call: TRBD1 (6 bases). CDR1 and CDR2 (germline): SGDLS, YYNGEE. V shed 2 bases and J shed 2 bases, with 14 bases lying between them. The CDR3 consists of 15 residues. CDR3 bases: TGTGCCAGCAGCGTGCAACCGGGACACCCCTACGAGCAGTACTTC. It specifies CASSVQPGHPYEQYF.

This clonotype was found a few times. This chain uses TRBV20-1 with TRBJ1-1; D gene unclear. Germline values: CDR1 DFQATT, CDR2 SNEGSKA (reference sequence). The CDR3 is made up of 12 amino acids. CDR3 bases: TGCAATCAGAGGAGCCTGAACACTGAAGCTTTCTTT. This encodes CNQRSLNTEAFF.

With respect to this clonotype: Given a much more abundant clone one base away, this may be a read error. This chain links TRBV12-3 or TRBV12-4 with TRBJ2-1, with D hard to call. The CDR3 length is 14 residues. Trimming stripped 6 bases from V and 3 bases from J, with 12 bases between. The DNA of the CDR3 is TGTGCCAGCAGCCTCTGGCGACTCTACAATGAGCAGTTCTTC. It codes for CASSLWRLYNEQFF.

CDR3 DNA sequence: TGTGCCAGCAGCGTCTCCAGAGCCACAGATACGCAGTATTTT. Its protein product is CASSVSRATDTQYF. The J gene is TRBJ2-3, the V gene TRBV9; D remains ambiguous. Germline V gene data show CDR1 as SGDLS and CDR2 as YYNGEE. This CDR3 has 14 amino acids. V was clipped by 2 bases and J by 2 bases, with 9 bases between them. The entire variable domain, with the rest obtained from reference TRBV9 and TRBJ2-3, is as follows: DSGVTQTPKHLITATGQRVTLRCSPRSGDLSVYWYQQSLDQGLQFLIQYYNGEERAKGNILERFSAQQFPDLHSELNLSSLELGDSALYFCASSVSRATDTQYFGPGTRLTVL.

The V call is TRBV25-1, the J call TRBJ1-2; D not certain. V lost 1 base to trimming and J lost 7 bases, with 7 bases between them. The CDR3 consists of 12 residues. CDR1 and CDR2 from the germline V gene are MGHDK and SYGVNS. The CDR3 sequence is CASSELSSGYTF. CDR3 DNA: TGTGCCAGCAGTGAATTATCAAGTGGCTACACCTTC.

There are a few counts of this clonotype. The CDR3 DNA sequence: TGCAGTGCGCCGACAGGGATGGAGATAGGTTCACCCCTCCACTTT. Encoded protein: CSAPTGMEIGSPLHF. This chain connects TRBV20-1 to TRBJ1-6; 7 nucleotides line up with TRBD1. This CDR3 region has 15 residues. Germline CDR1 is DFQATT and CDR2 is SNEGSKA (reference sequence). Trimming took 6 bases from V and 9 from J; bases not matched to a gene: 14.

This chain joins TRBV28 and TRBJ1-1, with TRBD1 matching over 7 bases. Looked up from germline, CDR1 is MDHEN and CDR2 is SYDVKM. This CDR3 spans 17 amino acids. After removal of 5 bases from V and 4 bases from J, the junction contained 16 bases not matched to a gene. The CDR3 protein is CASSPYYLQGFVTEAFF. CDR3 in DNA: TGTGCCAGCAGTCCGTATTACCTACAGGGGTTCGTCACTGAAGCTTTCTTT.

This clonotype appeared many times. This chain connects TRBV7-2 to TRBJ1-2; possibly TRBD1 for D (5 bases). The V gene lost 1 base and the J gene lost 3 bases, with 9 bases spanning the gap. The germline gives CDR1 SGHTA, CDR2 FQGNSA. The CDR3 runs to 14 residues. The CDR3 region has the DNA TGTGCCAGCAGCTTAGGAGGGGAGGACTATGGCTACACCTTC. It specifies CASSLGGEDYGYTF. The entire variable domain, with the rest obtained from reference TRBV7-2 and TRBJ1-2, is as follows: GAGVSQSPSNKVTEKGKDVELRCDPISGHTALYWYRQSLGQGLEFLIYFQGNSAPDKSGLPSDRFSAERTGGSVSTLTIQRTQQEDSAVYLCASSLGGEDYGYTFGSGTRLTVV.